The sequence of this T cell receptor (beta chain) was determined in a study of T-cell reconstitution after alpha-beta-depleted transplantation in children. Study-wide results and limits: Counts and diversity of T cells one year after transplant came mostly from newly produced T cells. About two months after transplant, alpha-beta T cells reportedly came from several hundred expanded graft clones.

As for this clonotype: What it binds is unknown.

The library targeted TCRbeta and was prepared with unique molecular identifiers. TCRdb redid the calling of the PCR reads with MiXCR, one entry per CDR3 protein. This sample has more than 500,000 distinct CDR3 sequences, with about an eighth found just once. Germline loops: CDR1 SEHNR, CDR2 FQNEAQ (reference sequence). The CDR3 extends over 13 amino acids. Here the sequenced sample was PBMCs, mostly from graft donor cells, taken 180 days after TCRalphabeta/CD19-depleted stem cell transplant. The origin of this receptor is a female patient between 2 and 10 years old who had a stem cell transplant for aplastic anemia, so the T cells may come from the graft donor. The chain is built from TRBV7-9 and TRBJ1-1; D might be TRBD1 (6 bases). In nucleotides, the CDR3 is TGTGCTATTGCACAGGGTGTGGGCACTGAAGCTTTCTTT. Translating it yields CAIAQGVGTEAFF.